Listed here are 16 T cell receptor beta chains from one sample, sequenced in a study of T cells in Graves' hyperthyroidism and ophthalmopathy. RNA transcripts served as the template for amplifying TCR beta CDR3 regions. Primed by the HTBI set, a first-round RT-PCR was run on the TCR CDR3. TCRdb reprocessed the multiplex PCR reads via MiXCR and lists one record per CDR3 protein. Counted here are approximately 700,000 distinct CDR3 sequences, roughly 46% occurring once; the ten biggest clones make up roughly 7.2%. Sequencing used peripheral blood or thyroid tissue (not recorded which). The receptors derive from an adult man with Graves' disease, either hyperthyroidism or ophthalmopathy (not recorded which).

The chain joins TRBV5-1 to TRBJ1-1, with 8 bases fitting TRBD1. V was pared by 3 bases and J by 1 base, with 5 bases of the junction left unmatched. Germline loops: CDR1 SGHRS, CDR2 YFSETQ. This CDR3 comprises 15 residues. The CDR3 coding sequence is TGCGCCAGCAGCTCGACAGGGGTGAAGAACACTGAAGCTTTCTTT. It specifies CASSSTGVKNTEAFF.

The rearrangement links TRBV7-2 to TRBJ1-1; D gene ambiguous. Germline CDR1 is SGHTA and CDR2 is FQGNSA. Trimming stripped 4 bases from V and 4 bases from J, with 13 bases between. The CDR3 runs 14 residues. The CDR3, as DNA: TGTGCCAGCAGCTCCTGGACGGGAACCACTGAAGCTTTCTTT. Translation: CASSSWTGTTEAFF.

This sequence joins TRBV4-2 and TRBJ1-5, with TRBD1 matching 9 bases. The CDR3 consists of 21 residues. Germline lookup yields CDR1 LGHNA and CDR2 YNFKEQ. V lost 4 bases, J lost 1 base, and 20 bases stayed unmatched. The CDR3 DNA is TGTGCCAGCAGCCGGAACTGGGACAGGGCGAAGTGCGTTTTCAGCAATCAGCCCCAGCATTTT. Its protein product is CASSRNWDRAKCVFSNQPQHF.

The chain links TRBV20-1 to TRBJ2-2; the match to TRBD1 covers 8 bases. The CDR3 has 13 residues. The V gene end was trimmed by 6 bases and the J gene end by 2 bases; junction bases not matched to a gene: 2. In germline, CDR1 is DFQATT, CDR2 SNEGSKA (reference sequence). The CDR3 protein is CSATGGNTGELFF. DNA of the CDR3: TGCAGTGCCACAGGGGGTAACACCGGGGAGCTGTTTTTT.

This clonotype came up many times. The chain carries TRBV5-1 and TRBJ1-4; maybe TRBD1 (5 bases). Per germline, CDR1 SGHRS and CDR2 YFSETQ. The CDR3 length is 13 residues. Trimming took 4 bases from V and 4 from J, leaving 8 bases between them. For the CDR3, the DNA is TGCGCCAGCAGCATGCAGGGTAATGAAAAACTGTTTTTT. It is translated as CASSMQGNEKLFF.

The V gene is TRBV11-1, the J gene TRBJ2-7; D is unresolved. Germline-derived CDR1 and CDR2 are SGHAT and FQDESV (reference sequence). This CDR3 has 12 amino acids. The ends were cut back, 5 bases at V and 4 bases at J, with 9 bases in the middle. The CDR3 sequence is CASSPVLYEQYF. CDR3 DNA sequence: TGTGCCAGCAGCCCCGTCCTATACGAGCAGTACTTC.

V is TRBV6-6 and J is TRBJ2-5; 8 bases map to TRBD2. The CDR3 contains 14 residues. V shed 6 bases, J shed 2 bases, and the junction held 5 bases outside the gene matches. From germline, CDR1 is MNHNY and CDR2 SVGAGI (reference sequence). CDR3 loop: CASRPGGMQETQYF. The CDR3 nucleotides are TGTGCCAGCAGGCCGGGGGGGATGCAAGAGACCCAGTACTTC.

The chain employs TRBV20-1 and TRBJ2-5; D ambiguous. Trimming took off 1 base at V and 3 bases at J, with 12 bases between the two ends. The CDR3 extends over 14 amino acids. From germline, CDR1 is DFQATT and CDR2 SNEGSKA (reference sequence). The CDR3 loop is CSARADMAEETQYF. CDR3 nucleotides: TGCAGTGCTAGAGCTGATATGGCAGAAGAGACCCAGTACTTC.

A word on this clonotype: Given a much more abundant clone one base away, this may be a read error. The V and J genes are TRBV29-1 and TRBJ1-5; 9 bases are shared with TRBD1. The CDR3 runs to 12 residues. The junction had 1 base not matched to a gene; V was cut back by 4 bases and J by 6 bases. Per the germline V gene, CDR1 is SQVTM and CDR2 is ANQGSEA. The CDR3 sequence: CSVGQGGQPQHF. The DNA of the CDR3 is TGCAGCGTTGGACAGGGGGGTCAGCCCCAGCATTTT.

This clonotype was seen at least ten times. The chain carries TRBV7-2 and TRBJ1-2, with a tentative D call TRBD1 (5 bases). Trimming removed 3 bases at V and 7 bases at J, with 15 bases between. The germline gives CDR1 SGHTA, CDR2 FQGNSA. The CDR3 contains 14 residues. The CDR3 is CASSFNQGAGGYTF. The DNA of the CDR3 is TGTGCCAGCAGCTTTAATCAAGGGGCAGGTGGCTACACCTTC.

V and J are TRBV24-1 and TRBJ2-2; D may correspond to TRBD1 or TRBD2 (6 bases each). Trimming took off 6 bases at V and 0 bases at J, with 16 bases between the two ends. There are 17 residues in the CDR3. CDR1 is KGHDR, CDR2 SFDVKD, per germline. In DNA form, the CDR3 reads TGTGCCACCAGTATGTGGGGGCCTAGCGCGAACACCGGGGAGCTGTTTTTT. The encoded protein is CATSMWGPSANTGELFF.

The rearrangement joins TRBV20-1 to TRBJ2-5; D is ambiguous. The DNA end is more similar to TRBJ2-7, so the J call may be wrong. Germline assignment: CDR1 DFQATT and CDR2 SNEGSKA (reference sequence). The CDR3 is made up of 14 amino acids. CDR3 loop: CSAGGGDGAYEQYF. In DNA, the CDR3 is TGCAGTGCTGGCGGCGGAGACGGAGCTTACGAGCAGTACTTC.

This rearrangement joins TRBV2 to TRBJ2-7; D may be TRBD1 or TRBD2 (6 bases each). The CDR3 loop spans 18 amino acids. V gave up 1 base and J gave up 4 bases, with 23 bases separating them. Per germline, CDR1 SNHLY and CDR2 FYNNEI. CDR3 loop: CASSEDVTGENTGYEQYF. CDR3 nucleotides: TGTGCCAGCAGTGAAGACGTTACGGGGGAGAACACAGGGTACGAGCAGTACTTC.

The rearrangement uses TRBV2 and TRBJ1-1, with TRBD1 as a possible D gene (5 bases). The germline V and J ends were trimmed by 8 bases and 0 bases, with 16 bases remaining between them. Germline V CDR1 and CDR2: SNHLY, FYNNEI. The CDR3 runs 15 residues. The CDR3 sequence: CASSPPAGMNTEAFF. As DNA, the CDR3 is TGTGCCAGCTCACCACCCGCAGGGATGAACACTGAAGCTTTCTTT.

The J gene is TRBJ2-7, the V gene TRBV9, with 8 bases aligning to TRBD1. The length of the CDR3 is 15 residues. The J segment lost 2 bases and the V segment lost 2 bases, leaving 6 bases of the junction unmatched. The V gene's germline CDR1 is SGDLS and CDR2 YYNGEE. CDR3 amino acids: CASSVGQGFTYEQYF. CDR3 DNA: TGTGCCAGCAGCGTTGGACAGGGCTTCACCTACGAGCAGTACTTC.

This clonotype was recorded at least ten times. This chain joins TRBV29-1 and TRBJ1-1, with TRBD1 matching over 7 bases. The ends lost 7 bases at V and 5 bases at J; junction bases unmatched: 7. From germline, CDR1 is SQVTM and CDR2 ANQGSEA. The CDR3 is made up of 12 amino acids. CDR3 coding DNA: TGCAGCGGGCAGGGGGGTCGAACTGAAGCTTTCTTT. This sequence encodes CSGQGGRTEAFF.